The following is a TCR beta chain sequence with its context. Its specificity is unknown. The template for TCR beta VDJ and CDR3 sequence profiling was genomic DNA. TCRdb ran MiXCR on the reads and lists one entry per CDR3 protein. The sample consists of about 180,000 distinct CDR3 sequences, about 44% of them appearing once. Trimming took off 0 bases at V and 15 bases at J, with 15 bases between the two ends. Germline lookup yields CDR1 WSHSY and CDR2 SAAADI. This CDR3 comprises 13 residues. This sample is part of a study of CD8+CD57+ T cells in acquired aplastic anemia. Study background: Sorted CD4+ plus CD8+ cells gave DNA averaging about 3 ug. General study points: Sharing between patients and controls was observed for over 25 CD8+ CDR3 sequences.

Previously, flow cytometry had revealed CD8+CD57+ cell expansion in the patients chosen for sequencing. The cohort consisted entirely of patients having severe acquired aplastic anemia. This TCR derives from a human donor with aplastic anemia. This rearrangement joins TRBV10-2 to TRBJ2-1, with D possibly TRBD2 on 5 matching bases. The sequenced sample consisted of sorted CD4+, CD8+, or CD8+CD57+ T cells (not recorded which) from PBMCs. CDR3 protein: CASSESTLVNRFF. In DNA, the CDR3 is TGCGCCAGCAGTGAGTCGACACTAGTTAATCGGTTCTTC.